Listed below are T cell receptor beta chains from one sample, sequenced in a study of T cell repertoires in cytomegalovirus infection. Using its own MiXCR run on the reads, TCRdb lists one record per CDR3 protein. The sample includes 130,000 or so distinct CDR3 sequences, roughly 6% of them seen just once. The sample taken for sequencing was PBMCs. The receptors were gathered from a human donor in good health (CMV status not recorded). Some clones in this sample may be carry-over from other donors' samples. CDR3s include the opening cysteine and the closing phenylalanine or tryptophan. D genes are given only for firm matches. Clone size appears in some rows only: once, few, many, or a class for an expanded clone.

d_gene	v_gene	abundance	j_gene	CDR3aa	CDR3nt
.	TRBV7-9	many	TRBJ2-1	CASSLGDSPNNEQFF	TGTGCCAGCAGCTTAGGAGACAGCCCCAACAATGAGCAGTTCTTC
TRBD1	TRBV7-8	many	TRBJ1-2	CASSFYRGNYGYTF	TGTGCCAGCAGCTTTTACAGGGGAAACTATGGCTACACCTTC
.	TRBV7-8	many	TRBJ1-6	CASDGGGEGSPLHF	TGTGCGAGCGACGGGGGAGGAGAAGGATCACCCCTCCACTTT
.	TRBV25-1	few	TRBJ1-6	CASRETGLLSPLHF	TGTGCCAGCAGGGAGACAGGTCTGCTTTCGCCCCTCCACTTT
.	TRBV7-8	.	TRBJ1-2	CASSLAQDSYGYTF	TGTGCCAGCAGCTTAGCGCAGGACAGCTATGGCTACACCTTC
.	TRBV15	few	TRBJ2-3	CATSRDHRGTDTQYF	TGTGCCACCAGCAGAGATCATAGGGGCACAGATACGCAGTATTTT
.	TRBV7-2	many	TRBJ1-3	CASSQRRSSGNTIYF	TGTGCCAGCAGTCAAAGGAGGAGCTCTGGAAACACCATATATTTT
TRBD1	TRBV7-2	many	TRBJ1-3	CASSRDRPLGNTIYF	TGTGCCAGCAGCAGGGACAGACCTCTCGGAAACACCATATATTTT
.	TRBV6-2/TRBV6-3	.	TRBJ2-7	CASSSDGYEQYF	TGTGCCAGCAGTTCGGACGGTTACGAGCAGTACTTC
.	TRBV7-3	.	TRBJ2-1	CASSLRGSREQFF	TGTGCCAGCAGCTTACGGGGTTCGCGGGAGCAGTTCTTC
.	TRBV28	many	TRBJ2-3	CASSLYGGSTDTQYF	TGTGCCAGCAGTTTATATGGGGGAAGCACAGATACGCAGTATTTT
.	TRBV7-2	many	TRBJ2-3	CASSSPRPSTDTQYF	TGTGCCAGCAGCTCCCCGAGACCCAGCACAGATACGCAGTATTTT
TRBD2	TRBV30	.	TRBJ2-5	CAWRAGETQYF	TGTGCCTGGAGAGCGGGGGAGACCCAGTACTTC
TRBD1	TRBV3-1	.	TRBJ1-3	CASSQSRGTGASGNTIYF	TGTGCCAGCAGCCAAAGCCGCGGGACAGGGGCTTCTGGAAACACCATATATTTT
.	TRBV20-1	many	TRBJ1-5	CSAISGSPTNQPQHF	TGCAGTGCTATTTCCGGGAGCCCCACAAATCAGCCCCAGCATTTT
.	TRBV6-5	many	TRBJ2-5	CASSPLLAGFQETQYF	TGTGCCAGCAGCCCCCTCCTAGCAGGCTTCCAAGAGACCCAGTACTTC
.	TRBV11-3	few	TRBJ2-2	CASSFLPETGELFF	TGTGCCAGCAGCTTCCTCCCGGAGACCGGGGAGCTGTTTTTT
.	TRBV20-1	.	TRBJ1-2	CSATIPVGVSYGYTF	TGCAGTGCTACGATCCCGGTGGGGGTGTCCTATGGCTACACCTTC
.	TRBV7-3	many	TRBJ1-2	CASSLESGDYGYTF	TGTGCCAGCAGCTTGGAATCGGGAGACTATGGCTACACCTTC
.	TRBV5-6	many	TRBJ2-3	CASSPRRSGSTDTQYF	TGTGCCAGCAGCCCCCGGAGGAGCGGAAGCACAGATACGCAGTATTTT
.	TRBV20-1	.	TRBJ1-5	CSARDSGDRYQPQHF	TGCAGTGCTAGAGATAGCGGGGATCGATATCAGCCCCAGCATTTT
TRBD1	TRBV11-2	few	TRBJ2-5	CASSSIAQGHQETQYF	TGTGCCAGCAGCTCCATAGCACAGGGGCACCAAGAGACCCAGTACTTC
.	TRBV28	.	TRBJ1-2	CASNLPGAYGYTF	TGTGCCAGCAACCTCCCAGGGGCGTATGGCTACACCTTC
TRBD1	TRBV7-2	many	TRBJ1-4	CASSRELGQGNEKLFF	TGTGCCAGCAGCCGCGAACTGGGACAGGGAAATGAAAAACTGTTTTTT
.	TRBV6-2/TRBV6-3	few	TRBJ2-7	CASSYPIAGLTLQYF	TGTGCCAGCAGTTACCCCATCGCAGGTCTTACGTTGCAGTACTTC
.	TRBV24-1	many	TRBJ2-5	CATSDPRQVNIQYF	TGTGCCACCAGTGATCCGCGACAGGTCAACATCCAGTACTTC
.	TRBV28	many	TRBJ2-1	CASSPTQLLEQFF	TGTGCCAGCAGTCCAACACAGTTACTTGAGCAGTTCTTC
.	TRBV15	.	TRBJ2-1	CATSGQGVAGRREQFF	TGTGCCACCAGCGGCCAGGGGGTAGCGGGGAGGCGGGAGCAGTTCTTC
.	TRBV7-2	many	TRBJ2-7	CASSSQPGHIYEQYF	TGTGCCAGCAGCTCCCAACCGGGACACATCTACGAGCAGTACTTC